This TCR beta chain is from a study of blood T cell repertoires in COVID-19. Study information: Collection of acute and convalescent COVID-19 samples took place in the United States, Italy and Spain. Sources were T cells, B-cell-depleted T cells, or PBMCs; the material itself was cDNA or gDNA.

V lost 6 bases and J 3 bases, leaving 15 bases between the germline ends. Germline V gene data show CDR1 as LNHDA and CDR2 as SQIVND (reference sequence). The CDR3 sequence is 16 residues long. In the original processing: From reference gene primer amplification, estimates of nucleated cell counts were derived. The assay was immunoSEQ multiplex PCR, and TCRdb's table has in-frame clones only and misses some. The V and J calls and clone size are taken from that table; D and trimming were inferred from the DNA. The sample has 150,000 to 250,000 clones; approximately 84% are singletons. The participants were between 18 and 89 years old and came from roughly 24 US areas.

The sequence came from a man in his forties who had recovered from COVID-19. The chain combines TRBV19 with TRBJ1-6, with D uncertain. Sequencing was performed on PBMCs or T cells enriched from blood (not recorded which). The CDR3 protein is CASSLGRVHYNSPLHF. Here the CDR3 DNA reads TGTGCCAGTAGCCTGGGGAGGGTCCACTATAATTCACCCCTCCACTTT.